A single sample gave rise to the 12 T cell receptor beta chains below, sequenced in a study of blood T cell repertoires in COVID-19. The protocol was immunoSEQ multiplex PCR, while the TCRdb copy is restricted to in-frame clones and leaves out a portion. The table has 210,000 or so clones, approximately 90% seen once. The specimen was peripheral blood. The source of these receptors is a man aged 25-40 years with COVID-19, enrolled during active disease.

This clone was found a few times. The chain uses TRBV28 and TRBJ2-2, with TRBD1 matching 9 bases. The trim removed 8 bases at V and 3 bases at J, leaving 7 bases unmatched. The CDR3 has 15 amino acids. The germline gives CDR1 MDHEN, CDR2 SYDVKM. CDR3 in amino acids: CASSPGTGYTGELFF. The CDR3 DNA reads as TGTGCCAGCTCCCCCGGGACAGGGTACACCGGGGAGCTGTTTTTT.

V is TRBV5-4 and J is TRBJ2-5; 10 nucleotides agree with TRBD1. V lost 4 bases and J lost 5; bases outside the gene matches: 8. The CDR3 sequence is 15 residues long. Germline lookup yields CDR1 SGHNT and CDR2 YYREEE (reference sequence). The CDR3 region is CASSPDRGRGETQYF. The DNA for the CDR3 is TGTGCCAGCAGCCCCGACAGGGGGCGAGGGGAGACCCAGTACTTC.

The V gene is TRBV7-2, the J gene TRBJ2-7; D possibly corresponds to TRBD2 (6 bases). In germline, CDR1 is SGHTA, CDR2 FQGNSA. The CDR3 has 15 amino acids. V was pared by 2 bases and J by 3 bases, with 14 bases between. The CDR3 loop reads CASSLRQGLIYEQYF. CDR3 bases: TGTGCCAGCAGCTTACGGCAGGGACTTATCTACGAGCAGTACTTC. Using reference TRBV7-2 and TRBJ2-7 for the parts outside the CDR3, the full variable domain is GAGVSQSPSNKVTEKGKDVELRCDPISGHTALYWYRQSLGQGLEFLIYFQGNSAPDKSGLPSDRFSAERTGGSVSTLTIQRTQQEDSAVYLCASSLRQGLIYEQYFGPGTRLTVT.

The chain is built from TRBV7-2 and TRBJ2-3, with 7 bases lining up with TRBD2. V was clipped by 5 bases and J by 0 bases; unmatched bases: 8. This CDR3 is built from 16 residues. Germline V lookup: CDR1 SGHTA, CDR2 FQGNSA. CDR3 residues: CASSTPRLASTDTQYF. CDR3 DNA sequence: TGTGCCAGCAGCACGCCCCGACTAGCTAGCACAGATACGCAGTATTTT.

The genes are TRBV12-3 or TRBV12-4 and TRBJ2-1, with 10 nucleotides matching TRBD2. The V and J ends lost 4 bases and 13 bases, in that order; junction bases with no gene match: 7. The CDR3 runs 13 residues. CDR3 sequence (DNA): TGTGCCAGCAGTTCCTACAGCGGGGGGGACCAGTTCTTC. Amino acids: CASSSYSGGDQFF.

The chain uses TRBV18 and TRBJ1-2; 7 bases are a match to TRBD1. Trimming cost V 0 bases and J 3 bases; bases outside gene matches: 7. This CDR3 region has 16 residues. The germline CDR1 and CDR2 sequences are KGHSH and LQKENI. The CDR3 spells CASSPPRTGPDYGYTF. In DNA, the CDR3 is TGTGCCAGCTCACCACCCCGGACAGGCCCCGACTATGGCTACACCTTC.

This chain links TRBV12-3 or TRBV12-4 with TRBJ1-2; no definite D call. This CDR3 region has 13 residues. V lost 2 bases and J lost 0, with 4 bases in between. DNA for the CDR3: TGTGCCAGCAGTTTAACAGCTAACTATGGCTACACCTTC. It codes for CASSLTANYGYTF.

V is TRBV7-3 and J is TRBJ2-1, with 14 bases matching TRBD2. CDR1 and CDR2 from the germline V gene are SGHTA and FQGTGA. This CDR3 comprises 17 residues. V lost 5 bases and J lost 3; bases outside the gene matches: 6. CDR3 loop: CASSPGLAGAFYNEQFF. CDR3 coding DNA: TGTGCCAGCAGCCCGGGACTAGCGGGGGCTTTCTACAATGAGCAGTTCTTC.

This clone was observed a single time. This chain links TRBV11-1 with TRBJ1-2; TRBD1 aligns across 8 bases. The length of the CDR3 is 14 residues. Unmatched junction bases numbered 0, after V lost 1 base and J lost 2 bases. Germline-derived CDR1 and CDR2 are SGHAT and FQDESV (reference sequence). The chain's CDR3 is CASSLGDRNYGYTF. Here the CDR3 DNA reads TGTGCCAGCAGCTTAGGGGACAGGAACTATGGCTACACCTTC.

This clone is a singleton in its sample. The rearrangement joins TRBV28 to TRBJ2-7; 11 bases fit TRBD2. The CDR3 runs 15 residues. Germline CDR1 is MDHEN and CDR2 is SYDVKM. V shed 6 bases, J shed 1 base, and the junction held 5 bases outside the gene matches. CDR3 nucleotides: TGTGCCAGCAGCACTAGCGGGAGAGGTTCCTACGAGCAGTACTTC. This gives the protein CASSTSGRGSYEQYF. The full variable domain, its missing parts supplied by reference TRBV28 and TRBJ2-7, is DVKVTQSSRYLVKRTGEKVFLECVQDMDHENMFWYRQDPGLGLRLIYFSYDVKMKEKGDIPEGYSVSREKKERFSLILESASTNQTSMYLCASSTSGRGSYEQYFGPGTRLTVT.

The chain links TRBV11-1 to TRBJ2-7; no clear D gene. CDR3 length equals 13 residues. Germline assignment: CDR1 SGHAT and CDR2 FQDESV (reference sequence). V lost 2 bases, J lost 0 bases, and 5 bases lay in between. CDR3 in amino acids: CASSLQSSYEQYF. For the CDR3, the DNA is TGTGCCAGCAGCTTACAGTCCTCCTACGAGCAGTACTTC.

J is TRBJ1-3 and V is TRBV7-9; the D is unclear. The V gene lost 7 bases and the J gene lost 3 bases, with 16 bases spanning the gap. The CDR3 runs to 15 residues. Germline assignment: CDR1 SEHNR and CDR2 FQNEAQ (reference sequence). CDR3 in DNA: TGTGCCAGCACCCTCCTCCGGGATCTTGGAAACACCATATATTTT. It encodes CASTLLRDLGNTIYF.